This T cell receptor beta chain came from a study of T-cell reconstitution after alpha-beta-depleted transplantation in children. Unique molecular identifiers were used to barcode this TCRbeta library. One entry per CDR3 protein results from TCRdb running MiXCR on the PCR reads. The sample records some 400,000 distinct CDR3 sequences, 20% being singletons. This specimen was PBMCs from the stem cell graft donor, taken from the stem cell graft. The clonotype was recovered from a human donor who donated a stem cell graft to a child with acute myeloid leukemia.

The CDR3 reads CSVEVQTNEKLFF. Here the CDR3 DNA reads TGCAGCGTTGAAGTCCAGACTAATGAAAAACTGTTTTTT. This sequence joins TRBV29-1 and TRBJ1-4, with no clear D. Germline CDR1 SQVTM, CDR2 ANQGSEA. Trimming cost V 1 base and J 2 bases, with 5 bases left between them. The CDR3 runs 13 residues.